Detailed here is one TCR beta chain. As yet, its antigen is unknown. The PCR was carried out with 60 Vbeta primers and 13 Jbeta primers. Data came from immunoSEQ multiplex PCR; TCRdb stores just in-frame clones and leaves some out. The data contain under 200,000 clones, about 79% of them singletons. The source of the sample is a study of cytomegalovirus exposure and HLA in healthy donors. Study-level findings and limits: Reportedly, fewer N-insertions than the roughly 690-donor mean appeared in an Asian-associated ancestry cluster in a later analysis. An analysis was carried out at a later point. It showed that HLA-associated TCR beta chains were more clonally expanded than equally common non-associated chains. Immune exposure data for these donors was limited to CMV serostatus. For cytomegalovirus status, the classifier reportedly gave diagnoses with high specificity and sensitivity.

The CDR3 sequence is 13 residues long. The V and J ends lost 3 bases and 0 bases respectively, with 2 bases between them. Germline assignment: CDR1 SGHVS and CDR2 FNYEAQ. This clonotype was obtained from a man over 45 in good health and CMV-seropositive. The sample consisted of PBMCs. The chain uses TRBV7-6 and TRBJ1-4; D ambiguous. CDR3: CASSFATNEKLFF. CDR3 coding DNA: TGTGCCAGCAGCTTCGCAACTAATGAAAAACTGTTTTTT.